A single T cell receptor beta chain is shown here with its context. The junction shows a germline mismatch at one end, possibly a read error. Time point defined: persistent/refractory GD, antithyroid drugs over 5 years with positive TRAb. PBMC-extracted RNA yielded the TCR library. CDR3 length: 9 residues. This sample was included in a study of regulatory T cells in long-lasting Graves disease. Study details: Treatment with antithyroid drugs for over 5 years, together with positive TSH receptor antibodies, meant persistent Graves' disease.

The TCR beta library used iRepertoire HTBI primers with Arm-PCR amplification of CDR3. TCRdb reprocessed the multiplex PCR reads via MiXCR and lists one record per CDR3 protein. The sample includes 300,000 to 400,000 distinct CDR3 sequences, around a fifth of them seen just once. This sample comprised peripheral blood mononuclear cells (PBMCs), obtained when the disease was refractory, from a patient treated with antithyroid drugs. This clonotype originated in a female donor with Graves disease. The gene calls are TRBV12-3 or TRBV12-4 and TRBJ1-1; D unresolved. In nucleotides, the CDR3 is TGTGCCACCAGTCCTGAAGCTTTCTTT. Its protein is CATSPEAFF.